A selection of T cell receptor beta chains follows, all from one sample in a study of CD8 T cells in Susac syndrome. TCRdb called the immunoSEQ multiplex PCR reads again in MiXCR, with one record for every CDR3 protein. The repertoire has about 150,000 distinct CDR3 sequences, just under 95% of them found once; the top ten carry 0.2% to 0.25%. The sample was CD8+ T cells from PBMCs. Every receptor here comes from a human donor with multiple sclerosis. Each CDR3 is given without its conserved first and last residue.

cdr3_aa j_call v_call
AWSRQGDSNTDTQY TRBJ2-3 TRBV30
ASSGQGKVHEQY TRBJ2-7 TRBV6-2/TRBV6-3
ASSQSLFEKQETQY TRBJ2-5 TRBV4-1
ATYSGEEETQY TRBJ2-5 TRBV24-1
SALGAWTSDYNEQF TRBJ2-1 TRBV20-1
ATSRAGLASDEQF TRBJ2-1 TRBV15
SAAGTSLSNEQF TRBJ2-1 TRBV29-1
ASTQGGYEQF TRBJ2-1 TRBV6-6
AWSVGANYGYT TRBJ1-2 TRBV30
ASSQIRGGTEAF TRBJ1-1 TRBV3-1
ASSPGEGSGY TRBJ2-3 TRBV11-1
AWSVEGAYTEAF TRBJ1-1 TRBV30
ASRGEYRGRTSNYGYT TRBJ1-2 TRBV3-1
ASSPTPGGPYNEQF TRBJ2-1 TRBV27
ASSPKYEQY TRBJ2-7 TRBV7-9
ASSGQGNEQF TRBJ2-1 TRBV12-3/TRBV12-4
ASSESVNYGYT TRBJ1-2 TRBV25-1
AWSGTGREQY TRBJ2-7 TRBV30
ASSERQGSTEAF TRBJ1-1 TRBV3-1
SARMGDPGQVYGYT TRBJ1-2 TRBV20-1
SVPVQGGAGELF TRBJ2-2 TRBV29-1
ASSLSTVYTDTQY TRBJ2-3 TRBV12-3/TRBV12-4
ASSPGGTSPSTDTQY TRBJ2-3 TRBV7-9
ASSATPRGALTDTQY TRBJ2-3 TRBV6-1
ASSLGARKGDGYT TRBJ1-2 TRBV12-3/TRBV12-4
SARVSSRYEQY TRBJ2-7 TRBV20-1
AISTYRGLSYEQY TRBJ2-7 TRBV10-3
AWSTRTGDGYT TRBJ1-2 TRBV30
ASSLGGDENIQY TRBJ2-4 TRBV27
ASSLRTEQETQY TRBJ2-5 TRBV13
ASSQDSGDSNLMGGYT TRBJ1-2 TRBV4-2
ASSARTSGVETQY TRBJ2-5 TRBV7-9
ASSVGGKETQY TRBJ2-5 TRBV9
ASSLGPPDPNEKLF TRBJ1-4 TRBV5-4
ASSLGSPQY TRBJ2-5 TRBV7-9
ASSLVLGASYEQY TRBJ2-7 TRBV7-9
ASSIGQNNNSPLH TRBJ1-6 TRBV27
SARQQGYTEAF TRBJ1-1 TRBV20-1
ASSLWSPNNEQF TRBJ2-1 TRBV28
ASGPGNSPLH TRBJ1-6 TRBV27
AIRDYYGYT TRBJ1-2 TRBV10-3
SVEGGDGREKLF TRBJ1-4 TRBV29-1
ASSTYGPNTGELF TRBJ2-2 TRBV6-2/TRBV6-3
ASSYSESTVWY TRBJ2-7 TRBV6-5
ASSQFHAGDTKRPGNEQF TRBJ2-1 TRBV14
ATRKGRGFADTQY TRBJ2-3 TRBV24-1
ASSRGLAGEVGELF TRBJ2-2 TRBV5-1
AWSVPGLRWADTQY TRBJ2-3 TRBV30